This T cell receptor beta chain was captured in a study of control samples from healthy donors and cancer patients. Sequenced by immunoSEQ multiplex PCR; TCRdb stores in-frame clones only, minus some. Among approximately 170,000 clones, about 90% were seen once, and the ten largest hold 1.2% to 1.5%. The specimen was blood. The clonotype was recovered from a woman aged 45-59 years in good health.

CDR3 in amino acids: CAWSDSWNQPQHF. CDR3 DNA: TGTGCCTGGAGTGATTCGTGGAATCAGCCCCAGCATTTT. The J gene is TRBJ1-5, the V gene TRBV30; D uncertain. V gave up 1 base and J gave up 4 bases, with 8 bases separating them. The germline V gene encodes CDR1 GTSNPN and CDR2 SVGIG (reference sequence). The CDR3 covers 13 residues.